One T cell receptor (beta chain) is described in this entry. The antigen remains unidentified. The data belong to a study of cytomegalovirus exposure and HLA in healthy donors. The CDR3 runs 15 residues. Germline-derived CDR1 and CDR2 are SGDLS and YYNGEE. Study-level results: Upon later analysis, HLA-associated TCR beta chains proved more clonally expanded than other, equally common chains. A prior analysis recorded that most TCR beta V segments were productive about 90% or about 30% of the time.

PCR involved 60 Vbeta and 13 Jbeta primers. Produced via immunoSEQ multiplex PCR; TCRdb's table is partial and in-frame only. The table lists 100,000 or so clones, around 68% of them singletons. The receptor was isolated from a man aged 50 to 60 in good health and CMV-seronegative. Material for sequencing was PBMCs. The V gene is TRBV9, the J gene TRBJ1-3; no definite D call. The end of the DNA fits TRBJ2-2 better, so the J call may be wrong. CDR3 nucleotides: TGTGCCAGCAGCGTAGCTGGTCGGGTGGCAGGGGAGCTGTTTTTT. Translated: CASSVAGRVAGELFF.